This T cell receptor (beta chain) was identified in a study of identical twins' blood T cells. Findings and caveats of the study: V gene usage reportedly matched far better within twin pairs than unrelated donors.

All three twin pairs grew up together with likely shared infections and vaccines. TCRdb reprocessed the 5' RACE reads with MiXCR, giving one entry per CDR3 protein. The table includes hundreds of thousands of distinct CDR3 sequences, roughly 30% detected once. V was pared by 8 bases and J by 10 bases, with 14 bases between. Per germline, CDR1 SNHLY and CDR2 FYNNEI. This CDR3 comprises 11 residues. At least ten counts were recorded for this clonotype. The antigen is undetermined. The sequenced sample was PBMCs. The source of this sequence is a woman aged 18-55 years in good health. The chain uses TRBV2 and TRBJ1-1; tentative D call: TRBD1 (6 bases). This CDR3 reads CASENNRVAFF. In DNA form, the CDR3 reads TGTGCCAGCGAAAACAACAGGGTAGCTTTCTTT.